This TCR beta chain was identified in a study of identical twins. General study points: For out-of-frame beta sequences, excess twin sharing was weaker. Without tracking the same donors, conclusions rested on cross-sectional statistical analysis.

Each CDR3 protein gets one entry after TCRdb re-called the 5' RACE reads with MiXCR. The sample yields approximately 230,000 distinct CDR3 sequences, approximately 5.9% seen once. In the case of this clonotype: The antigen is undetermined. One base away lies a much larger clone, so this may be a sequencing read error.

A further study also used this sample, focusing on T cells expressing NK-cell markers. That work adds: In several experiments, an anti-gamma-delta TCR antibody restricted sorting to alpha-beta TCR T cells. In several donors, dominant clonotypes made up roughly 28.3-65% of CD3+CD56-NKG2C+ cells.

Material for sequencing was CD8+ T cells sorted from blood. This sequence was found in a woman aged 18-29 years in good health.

The CDR3 loop reads CASSSWIEYGYTF. In nucleotides, the CDR3 is TGTGCCAGCAGTTCCTGGATAGAGTATGGCTACACCTTC. J is TRBJ1-2 and V is TRBV12-3 or TRBV12-4; D not certain. Between the trimmed V and J ends, which lost 4 bases and 5 bases, there was a span of 11 bases. This CDR3 region has 13 residues.